One and the same sample provided the 10 T cell receptor beta chains below, sequenced in a study of breast tumors, draining lymph nodes, adjacent tissues. Via MiXCR, TCRdb re-called the multiplex PCR reads, giving one row per CDR3 protein. Here the sample spans 200,000 or so distinct CDR3 sequences, approximately 30% being singletons. The lymph nodes were axillary draining lymph nodes from breast cancer patients. The specimen sequenced was axillary lymph node tissue. These receptors were collected from a female donor with breast cancer. Some clones in this sample may be carry-over from other donors' samples.

This clonotype has only a few counts. The V and J genes are TRBV5-6 and TRBJ2-3, with 14 nucleotides matching TRBD2. Germline CDR1 and CDR2: SGHDT and YYEEEE. V gave up 6 bases and J gave up 2 bases; unmatched junction bases: 20. The CDR3 consists of 21 residues. The CDR3: CASNSPYGGTSGGITTDTQYF. CDR3 nucleotides: TGTGCCAGCAACAGCCCCTATGGTGGGACTAGCGGGGGCATTACCACAGATACGCAGTATTTT.

This clonotype has a single count. The rearrangement uses TRBV12-3 or TRBV12-4 and TRBJ2-5; TRBD1 or TRBD2 may be the D gene (6 bases each). CDR3 length: 15 residues. Deletions cut 5 bases from V and 7 bases from J, with 20 bases between. The CDR3 spells CASSPLTGEGGTQYF. The CDR3 DNA reads as TGTGCCAGCAGTCCCCTGACAGGTGAGGGGGGGACCCAGTACTTC.

The sample holds many counts of this clonotype. CDR3 bases: TGCGCCAGCAGCCAAGACTACGGCTTCTCCTACAATGAGCAGTTCTTC. This translates into CASSQDYGFSYNEQFF. The rearrangement links TRBV4-3 to TRBJ2-1; D not resolved. Germline CDR1 reads LGHNA; CDR2 reads YSLEER. Trimming stripped 0 bases from V and 0 bases from J, with 9 bases between. The CDR3 consists of 16 residues.

This clonotype was recorded many times. The gene calls are TRBV4-1 and TRBJ2-2; D perhaps matches TRBD2 (6 bases). There are 15 residues in the CDR3. Germline values: CDR1 MGHRA, CDR2 YSYEKL. Trimming pared 0 bases from V and 4 bases from J, leaving 9 bases between. CDR3 bases: TGCGCCAGCAGCCAAGAGGGAGCGGGCACCGGGGAGCTGTTTTTT. The encoded protein is CASSQEGAGTGELFF.

At least ten counts were recorded for this clonotype. V and J are TRBV4-1 and TRBJ1-2; D gene uncertain. Trimming took 1 base from V and 4 from J, leaving 13 bases between them. CDR3 size: 15 residues. CDR1 and CDR2 from the germline V gene are MGHRA and YSYEKL. The chain's CDR3 is CASSQVGRRLYGYTF. CDR3 sequence (DNA): TGCGCCAGCAGCCAAGTTGGCCGCCGTCTCTATGGCTACACCTTC.

This clonotype has ten or more counts. The V and J genes are TRBV20-1 and TRBJ2-3; TRBD2 matches at 16 bases. The CDR3 runs to 17 residues. After removal of 4 bases from V and 5 bases from J, the junction contained 9 bases not matched to a gene. CDR1 and CDR2 from the germline V gene are DFQATT and SNEGSKA (reference sequence). CDR3: CSANSGTSGGAVDTQYF. CDR3 DNA: TGCAGTGCTAATTCCGGGACTAGCGGGGGGGCCGTAGATACGCAGTATTTT.

This clonotype was picked up many times. The chain couples TRBV7-2 to TRBJ2-7; D remains unclear. Germline loops: CDR1 SGHTA, CDR2 FQGNSA. The CDR3 runs 13 residues. V gave up 4 bases and J gave up 9 bases, with 16 bases separating them. The CDR3 reads CASSSLDRGMQYF. CDR3 nucleotides: TGTGCCAGCAGCTCATTAGATCGAGGTATGCAGTACTTC.

Many counts were recorded for this clonotype. The V gene is TRBV4-3, the J gene TRBJ2-5, with 8 bases lining up with TRBD2. Germline assignment: CDR1 LGHNA and CDR2 YSLEER. V was clipped by 1 base and J by 5 bases; unmatched bases: 3. CDR3 size: 14 residues. This chain's CDR3 is CASSQVGGGETQYF. DNA for the CDR3: TGCGCCAGCAGCCAAGTCGGGGGGGGGGAGACCCAGTACTTC.

This clonotype appeared many times. This rearrangement joins TRBV19 to TRBJ1-2, with unresolved D. V gave up 6 bases and J gave up 4 bases, with 21 bases separating them. This CDR3 contains 16 residues. Germline loops: CDR1 LNHDA, CDR2 SQIVND (reference sequence). CDR3 loop: CASSTATRASSYGYTF. DNA of the CDR3: TGTGCCAGTAGCACTGCGACTCGGGCCAGTAGCTATGGCTACACCTTC.

A word on this clonotype: Germline and junction disagree at one end, which may indicate a read error. The rearrangement links TRBV7-9 to TRBJ2-5, with 7 bases aligning to TRBD1. The CDR3 consists of 17 residues. Germline V gene lookup returns CDR1 SEHNR and CDR2 FQNEAQ (reference sequence). This CDR3 reads CASSLDGGGGQTEPQYF. The CDR3 DNA follows: TGTGCCAGCAGCTTGGATGGTGGTGGGGGACAGACAGAGCCCCAGTACTTC.